A selection of T cell receptor beta chains follows, all from one sample in a study of early T cells in non-severe SARS-CoV-2 infection. TCRdb ran MiXCR on the 5' RACE reads and lists one entry per CDR3 protein. The table lists tens of thousands of distinct CDR3 sequences, approximately 4% of them singletons, with 3% in the top ten. The source material was whole blood. Every receptor here comes from an adult who was a healthcare worker with PCR-confirmed SARS-CoV-2 infection or an uninfected control (not recorded which). The CDR3 runs from the conserved cysteine through the conserved F or W. D genes are given only for firm matches. Size is stated for part of the rows, as once, few or many counts, or as a class when the clone is expanded.

v_gene,j_gene,d_gene,abundance,len,CDR3aa,CDR3nt
TRBV7-2,TRBJ1-2,-,many,13,CASSLEGTYGYTF,TGTGCCAGCAGCTTAGAAGGCACGTATGGCTACACCTTC
TRBV3-1,TRBJ2-1,-,many,15,CASSQDGARRDEQFF,TGTGCCAGCAGCCAAGACGGTGCAAGGAGGGATGAGCAGTTCTTC
TRBV19,TRBJ2-5,-,-,10,CASAAETQYF,TGTGCCAGTGCCGCGGAGACCCAGTACTTC
TRBV7-8,TRBJ2-1,-,many,13,CASTIRVSNEQFF,TGTGCCAGCACCATTAGAGTTTCCAATGAGCAGTTCTTC
TRBV7-9,TRBJ2-2,-,many,13,CASSLGNTGELFF,TGTGCCAGCAGCTTAGGGAACACCGGGGAGCTGTTTTTT
TRBV12-3/TRBV12-4,TRBJ2-1,-,few,14,CASSLSGVNNEQFF,TGTGCCAGCAGTTTATCTGGGGTGAACAATGAGCAGTTCTTC
TRBV29-1,TRBJ1-4,-,many,12,CSAAGPSGNMFF,TGCAGCGCGGCGGGCCCGTCAGGCAACATGTTTTTT
TRBV25-1,TRBJ2-5,-,many,14,CASSEGDGLETQYF,TGTGCCAGCAGTGAAGGGGACGGCCTGGAGACCCAGTACTTC
TRBV6-1,TRBJ2-5,TRBD1,many,14,CASNRQGAGETQYF,TGTGCCAGCAATCGACAGGGGGCGGGGGAGACCCAGTACTTC
TRBV7-6,TRBJ2-2,-,many,15,CASRTGTSNTGELFF,TGTGCCAGCAGGACCGGGACTTCTAACACCGGGGAGCTGTTTTTT
TRBV30,TRBJ2-5,-,-,12,CAWTGAQETQYF,TGTGCCTGGACAGGGGCCCAAGAGACCCAGTACTTC
TRBV20-1,TRBJ2-2,TRBD2,many,13,CSASGRATGELFF,TGCAGTGCTAGTGGGAGGGCGACCGGGGAGCTGTTTTTT
TRBV12-3/TRBV12-4,TRBJ2-2,TRBD1,many,16,CASRPGTGRNTGELFF,TGTGCCAGCAGGCCGGGGACAGGGAGGAACACCGGGGAGCTGTTTTTT
TRBV27,TRBJ2-1,-,few,15,CASSLSDWEFNEQFF,TGTGCCAGCAGTTTATCGGACTGGGAGTTCAATGAGCAGTTCTTC
TRBV9,TRBJ2-5,-,many,14,CASSVEGARETQYF,TGTGCCAGCAGCGTAGAAGGGGCTAGAGAGACCCAGTACTTC
TRBV2,TRBJ2-1,-,-,12,CASSADCPGDAF,TGTGCCAGCAGTGCGGACTGTCCCGGCGATGCCTTC
TRBV29-1,TRBJ2-3,TRBD2,few,14,CSVRGVSGTDTQYF,TGCAGCGTGCGGGGGGTCTCTGGCACAGATACGCAGTATTTT
TRBV11-2,TRBJ1-4,-,many,16,CASSLAGGPYNEKLFF,TGTGCCAGCAGCTTAGCCGGCGGACCTTATAATGAAAAACTGTTTTTT
TRBV30,TRBJ1-4,TRBD1,many,13,CAFSDRGDEKLFF,TGTGCCTTTTCGGACAGGGGAGATGAAAAACTGTTTTTT
TRBV20-1,TRBJ2-7,TRBD2,many,15,CSARDGRGSSYEQYF,TGCAGTGCTAGAGATGGGCGGGGGAGCTCCTACGAGCAGTACTTC
TRBV3-1,TRBJ2-7,TRBD1,many,11,CASSPGQTIYF,TGTGCCAGCAGCCCGGGACAGACCATATACTTC
TRBV5-4,TRBJ2-1,-,many,17,CASSSGPTPPSYNEQFF,TGTGCCAGCAGCTCGGGACCCACACCCCCGTCCTACAATGAGCAGTTCTTC
TRBV6-2/TRBV6-3,TRBJ1-6,-,many,11,CASRGISPLHF,TGTGCCAGCAGAGGGATTTCACCCCTCCACTTT
TRBV7-2,TRBJ2-1,-,many,15,CASSLGESSYNEQFF,TGTGCCAGCAGCTTAGGGGAAAGCTCCTACAATGAGCAGTTCTTC
TRBV29-1,TRBJ2-7,-,few,13,CSVEWDFSSEQYF,TGCAGCGTTGAATGGGATTTTTCGTCCGAGCAGTACTTC
TRBV29-1,TRBJ2-5,-,many,14,CSVEWTGRQETQYF,TGCAGCGTTGAATGGACGGGTCGACAAGAGACCCAGTACTTC
TRBV19,TRBJ1-5,-,many,13,CASSIGLDQPQHF,TGTGCCAGTAGTATCGGGTTGGATCAGCCCCAGCATTTT